This T cell receptor (beta chain) appears in the sequencing data of a study of T cell responses to AZD1222 COVID-19 vaccine. Study-level points and caveats: Nearly half of spike-specific TCRs reportedly target variant regions that are unmutated in the B.1.351 and B.1.1.7 variants. In all cases, repertoires were sampled only after the peak T cell response. Distributed over spike, vaccine-associated CD4 TCRs predominated at 160-218 and 743-854. White British donors predominated, females outnumbered males, and clonal diversity was possibly underestimated.

The method was immunoSEQ multiplex PCR; TCRdb's version includes in-frame clones alone and lacks a portion of them. The table has 150,000 to 200,000 clones, roughly 87% seen once. Details on this clone: Its antigen remains unidentified.

Germline trimming cut 3 bases from V and 0 bases from J; bases unmatched to any gene: 5. Germline V gene lookup returns CDR1 DFQATT and CDR2 SNEGSKA (reference sequence). The CDR3 totals 15 residues. The chain has TRBV20-1 and TRBJ2-7, with 10 bases lining up with TRBD2. This clonotype was obtained from an adult in good health. Sample: peripheral blood, taken on day 0 of AZD1222 vaccination. CDR3 loop: CSASHPSGSSYEQYF. The DNA of the CDR3 is TGCAGTGCTAGTCACCCTAGCGGGAGCTCCTACGAGCAGTACTTC.